This T cell receptor beta chain was identified in a study of blood T cells in healthy people across ages. Whole-study context: Every two T cells gave about one barcoded beta molecule via template switching.

Germline-derived CDR1 and CDR2 are SEHNR and FQNEAQ (reference sequence). The CDR3 loop spans 16 amino acids. Trimming pared 4 bases from V and 0 bases from J, leaving 15 bases between. This clonotype appeared a few times. Combining a sample-barcoded 5' primer with a J-beta primer mix, a second PCR ran for roughly 7 to 11 cycles. Using its own MiXCR run on the 5' RACE reads, TCRdb lists one record per CDR3 protein. The data show about 650,000 distinct CDR3 sequences, with 32% seen just once and just over 15% held by the top ten. V gene TRBV7-9 combines with J gene TRBJ1-1; D possibly corresponds to TRBD1 (5 bases). The sample comprised blood. This sequence was found in a woman of 80 years or more in good health. CDR3: CASSSLGTSMNTEAFF. The DNA for the CDR3 is TGTGCCAGCAGCTCCCTGGGGACGAGCATGAACACTGAAGCTTTCTTT. The whole variable domain, remainder taken from reference TRBV7-9 and TRBJ1-1, is DTGVSQNPRHKITKRGQNVTFRCDPISEHNRLYWYRQTLGQGPEFLTYFQNEAQLEKSRLLSDRFSAERPKGSFSTLEIQRTEQGDSAMYLCASSSLGTSMNTEAFFGQGTRLTVV.